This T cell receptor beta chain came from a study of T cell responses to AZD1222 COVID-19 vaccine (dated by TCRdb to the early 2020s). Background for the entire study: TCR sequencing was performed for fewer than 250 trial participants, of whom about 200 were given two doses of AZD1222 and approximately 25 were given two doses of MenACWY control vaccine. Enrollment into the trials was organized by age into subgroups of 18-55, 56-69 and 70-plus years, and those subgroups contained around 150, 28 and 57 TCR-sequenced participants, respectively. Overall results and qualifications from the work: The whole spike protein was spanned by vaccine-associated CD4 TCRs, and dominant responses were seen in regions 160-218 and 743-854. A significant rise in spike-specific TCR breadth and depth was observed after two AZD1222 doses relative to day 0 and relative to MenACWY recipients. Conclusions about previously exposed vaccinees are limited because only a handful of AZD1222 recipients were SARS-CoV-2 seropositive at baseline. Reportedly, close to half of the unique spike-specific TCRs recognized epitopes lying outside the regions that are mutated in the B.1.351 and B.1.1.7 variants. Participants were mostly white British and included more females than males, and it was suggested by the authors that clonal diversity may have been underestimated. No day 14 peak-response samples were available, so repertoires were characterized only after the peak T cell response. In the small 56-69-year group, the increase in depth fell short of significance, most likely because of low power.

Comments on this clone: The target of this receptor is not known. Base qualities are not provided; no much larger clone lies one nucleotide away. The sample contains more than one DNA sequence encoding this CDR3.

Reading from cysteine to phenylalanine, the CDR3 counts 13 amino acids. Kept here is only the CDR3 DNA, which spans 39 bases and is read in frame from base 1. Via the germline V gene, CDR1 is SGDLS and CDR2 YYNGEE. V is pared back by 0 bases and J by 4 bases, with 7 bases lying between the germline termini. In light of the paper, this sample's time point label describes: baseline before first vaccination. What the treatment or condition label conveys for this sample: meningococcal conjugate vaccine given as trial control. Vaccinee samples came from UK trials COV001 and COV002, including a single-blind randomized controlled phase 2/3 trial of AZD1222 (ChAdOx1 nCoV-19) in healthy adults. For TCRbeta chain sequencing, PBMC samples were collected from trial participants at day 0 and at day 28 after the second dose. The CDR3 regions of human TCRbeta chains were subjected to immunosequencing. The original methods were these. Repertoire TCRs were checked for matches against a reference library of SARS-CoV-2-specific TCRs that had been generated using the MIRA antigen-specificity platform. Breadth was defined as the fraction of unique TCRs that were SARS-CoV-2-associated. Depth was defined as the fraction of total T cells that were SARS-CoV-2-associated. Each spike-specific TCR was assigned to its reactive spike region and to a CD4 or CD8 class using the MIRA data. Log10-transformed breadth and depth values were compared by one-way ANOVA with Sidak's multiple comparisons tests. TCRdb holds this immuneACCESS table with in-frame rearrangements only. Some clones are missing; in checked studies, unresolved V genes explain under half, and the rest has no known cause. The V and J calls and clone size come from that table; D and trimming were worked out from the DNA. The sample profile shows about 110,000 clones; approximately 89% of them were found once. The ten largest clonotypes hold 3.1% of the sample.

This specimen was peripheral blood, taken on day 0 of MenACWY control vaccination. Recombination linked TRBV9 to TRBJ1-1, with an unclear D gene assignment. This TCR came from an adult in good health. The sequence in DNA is TGTGCCAGCAGCGTAGGCCAAGGCACTGAAGCTTTCTTT. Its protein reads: CASSVGQGTEAFF.